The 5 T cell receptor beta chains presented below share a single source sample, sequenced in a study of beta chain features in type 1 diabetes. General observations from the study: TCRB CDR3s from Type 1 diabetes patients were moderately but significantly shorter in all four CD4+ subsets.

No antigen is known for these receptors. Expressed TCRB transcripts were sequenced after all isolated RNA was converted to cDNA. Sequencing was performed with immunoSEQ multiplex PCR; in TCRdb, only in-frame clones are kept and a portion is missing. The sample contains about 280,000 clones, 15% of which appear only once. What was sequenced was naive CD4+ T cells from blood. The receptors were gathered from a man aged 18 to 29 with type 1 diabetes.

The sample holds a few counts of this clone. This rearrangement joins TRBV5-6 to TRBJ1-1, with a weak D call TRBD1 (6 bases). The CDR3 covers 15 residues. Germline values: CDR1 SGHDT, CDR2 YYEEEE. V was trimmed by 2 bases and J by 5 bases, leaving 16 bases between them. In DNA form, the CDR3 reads TGTGCCAGCAGCTTCCGACCCAGGGGTAAGACTGAAGCTTTCTTT. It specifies CASSFRPRGKTEAFF.

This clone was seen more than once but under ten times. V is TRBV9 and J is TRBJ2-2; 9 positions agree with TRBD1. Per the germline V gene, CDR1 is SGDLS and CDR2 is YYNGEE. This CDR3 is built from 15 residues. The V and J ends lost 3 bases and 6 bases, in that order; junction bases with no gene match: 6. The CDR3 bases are TGTGCCAGCAGCGCGTGGGACAGGGCCCCCGGGGAGCTGTTTTTT. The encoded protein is CASSAWDRAPGELFF. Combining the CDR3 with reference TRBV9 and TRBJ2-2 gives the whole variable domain DSGVTQTPKHLITATGQRVTLRCSPRSGDLSVYWYQQSLDQGLQFLIQYYNGEERAKGNILERFSAQQFPDLHSELNLSSLELGDSALYFCASSAWDRAPGELFFGEGSRLTVL.

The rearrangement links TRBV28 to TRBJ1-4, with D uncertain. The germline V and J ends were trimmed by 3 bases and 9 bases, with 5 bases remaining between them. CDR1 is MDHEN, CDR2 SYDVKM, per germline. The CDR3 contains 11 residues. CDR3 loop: CASSLSKKLFF. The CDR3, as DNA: TGTGCCAGCAGTTTGTCAAAAAAACTGTTTTTT.

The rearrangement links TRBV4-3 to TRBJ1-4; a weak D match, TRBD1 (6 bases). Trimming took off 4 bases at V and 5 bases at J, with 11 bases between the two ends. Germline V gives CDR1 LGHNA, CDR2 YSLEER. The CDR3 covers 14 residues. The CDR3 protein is CASSLTGLNEKLFF. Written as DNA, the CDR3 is TGCGCCAGCAGCCTAACAGGGTTGAATGAAAAACTGTTTTTT.

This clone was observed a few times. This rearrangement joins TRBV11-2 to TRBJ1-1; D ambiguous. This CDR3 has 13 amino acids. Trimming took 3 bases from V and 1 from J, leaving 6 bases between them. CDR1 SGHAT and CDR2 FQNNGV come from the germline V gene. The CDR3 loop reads CASSFAGNTEAFF. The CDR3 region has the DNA TGTGCCAGCAGCTTCGCGGGGAACACTGAAGCTTTCTTT.